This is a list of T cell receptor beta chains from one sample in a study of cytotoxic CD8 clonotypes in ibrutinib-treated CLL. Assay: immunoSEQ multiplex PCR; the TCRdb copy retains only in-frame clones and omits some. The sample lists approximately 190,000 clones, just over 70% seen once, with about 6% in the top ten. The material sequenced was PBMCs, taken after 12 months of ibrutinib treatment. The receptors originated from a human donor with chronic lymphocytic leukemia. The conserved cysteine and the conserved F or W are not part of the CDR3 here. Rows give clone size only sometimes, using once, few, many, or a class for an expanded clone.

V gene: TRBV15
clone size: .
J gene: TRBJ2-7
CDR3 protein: ATGEASGEQY

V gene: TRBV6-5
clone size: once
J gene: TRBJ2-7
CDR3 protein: ASSPAGSYEQY

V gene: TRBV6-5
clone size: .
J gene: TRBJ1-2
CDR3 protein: ASTAGQGRGYT

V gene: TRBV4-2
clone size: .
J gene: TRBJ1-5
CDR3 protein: ASSQDGPRQPQH

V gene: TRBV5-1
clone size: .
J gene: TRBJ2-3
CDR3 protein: ASSLEVVLGGTDTQY

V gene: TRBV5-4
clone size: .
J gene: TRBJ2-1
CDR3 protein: ASAGTGHVDEQF

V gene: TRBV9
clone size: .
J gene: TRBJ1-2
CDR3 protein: ASSVVAGGTYGYT

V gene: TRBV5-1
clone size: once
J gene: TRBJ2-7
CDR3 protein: ASSQDYEQY

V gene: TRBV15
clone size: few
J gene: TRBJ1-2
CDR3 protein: ATSRDRGGTGDYGYT

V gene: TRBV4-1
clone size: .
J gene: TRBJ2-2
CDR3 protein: ASSHTNTGELF

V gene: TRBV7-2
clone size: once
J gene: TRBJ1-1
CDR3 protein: ASTGPPVGTEAF

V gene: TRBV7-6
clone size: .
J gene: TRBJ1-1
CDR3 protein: ASSGKGGRTEAF

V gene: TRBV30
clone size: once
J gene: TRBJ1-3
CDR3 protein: AWSGLISGNTIY

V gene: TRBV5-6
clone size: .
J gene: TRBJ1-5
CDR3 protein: ASSLRGYSNQPQH

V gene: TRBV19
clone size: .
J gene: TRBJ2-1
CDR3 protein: ASSIGALNNEQF

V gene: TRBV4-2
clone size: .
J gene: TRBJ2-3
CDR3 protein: ASSPGTPDTQY

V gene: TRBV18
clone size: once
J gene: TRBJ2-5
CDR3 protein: ASSPPLSRRVGETQY

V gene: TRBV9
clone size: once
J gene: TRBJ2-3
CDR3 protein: ASSRSGLAGTDTQY

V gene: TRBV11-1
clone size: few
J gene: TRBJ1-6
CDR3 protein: ASSQGTVDSPLH

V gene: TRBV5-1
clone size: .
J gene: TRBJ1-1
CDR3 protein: ASSSQKGYEAF

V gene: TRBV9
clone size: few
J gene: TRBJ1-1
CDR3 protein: ASSVHAMNTEAF

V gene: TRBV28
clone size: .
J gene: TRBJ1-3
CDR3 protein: AAQGSGNTIY

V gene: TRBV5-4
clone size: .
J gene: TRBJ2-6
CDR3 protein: ASSFGGVGANVLT

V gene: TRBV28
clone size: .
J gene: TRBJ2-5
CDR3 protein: ASSLVPRAEETQY

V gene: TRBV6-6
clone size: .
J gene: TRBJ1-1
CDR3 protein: ASRSSDRRAF

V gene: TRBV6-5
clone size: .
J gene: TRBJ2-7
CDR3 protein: ASSSDSAPFGWEQY

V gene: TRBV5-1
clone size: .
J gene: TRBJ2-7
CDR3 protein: ASSHNRDSYEQY

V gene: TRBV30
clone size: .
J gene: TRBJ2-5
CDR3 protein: AWSVGSGNQETQY

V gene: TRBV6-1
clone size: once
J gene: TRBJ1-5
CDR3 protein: ASSESARSAPQH

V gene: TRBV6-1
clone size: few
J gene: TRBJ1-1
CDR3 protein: ASSDGDSPNTEAF

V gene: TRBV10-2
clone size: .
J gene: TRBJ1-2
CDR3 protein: ASSEGASLIRGYT

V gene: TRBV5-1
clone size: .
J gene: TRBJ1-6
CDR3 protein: ASSWGGQDSPLH

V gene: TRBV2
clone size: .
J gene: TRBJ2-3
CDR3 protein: ASTMTDTQY

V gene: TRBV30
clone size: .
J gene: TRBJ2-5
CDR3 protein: AYKQSQETQY

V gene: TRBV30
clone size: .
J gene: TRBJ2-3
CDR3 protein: AWSVHIRTSGSVYTQY